This passage covers 9 T cell receptor beta chains from one sample sequenced in a study of shared clonotypes between healthy human individuals. Terminally differentiated effector memory CD45RA+ cells were excluded by CCR7 positive selection of CD45RO-negative cells. Sequencing used immunoSEQ multiplex PCR; TCRdb keeps in-frame clones, though not all of them. The sample includes about 2,200,000 clones, 85% to 95% of them seen just once. The specimen was naive CD8+ T cells from PBMCs. The source of these receptors is a man between 18 and 29 years old in good health. Some clones in this sample may be carry-over from other donors' samples.

This chain joins TRBV6-5 and TRBJ1-2; 10 positions agree with TRBD1. The germline V gene has CDR1 MNHEY and CDR2 SVGAGI. The CDR3 sequence is 13 residues long. V was pared by 7 bases and J by 5 bases, with 4 bases of the junction left unmatched. This CDR3 is CASTDRGRYGYTF. The CDR3 DNA sequence: TGTGCCAGCACCGACAGGGGGCGGTATGGCTACACCTTC.

V and J are TRBV6-5 and TRBJ1-2; D possibly corresponds to TRBD1 (5 bases). Germline lookup yields CDR1 MNHEY and CDR2 SVGAGI. This CDR3 region has 15 residues. The V and J ends lost 5 bases and 7 bases respectively, with 20 bases between them. The CDR3 loop reads CASSTNPGTAGGYTF. The CDR3 DNA reads TGTGCCAGCAGTACAAACCCCGGGACCGCGGGTGGCTACACCTTC.

The chain joins TRBV9 to TRBJ2-7; no reliable D call. This CDR3 has 16 residues. CDR1 SGDLS and CDR2 YYNGEE come from the germline V gene. The V end lost 4 bases, the J end lost 4 bases, and 21 bases lay between the germline ends. CDR3 DNA: TGTGCCAGCAGCCCAACGGCGGCCCTTGGTTTGTACGAGCAGTACTTC. Its translation: CASSPTAALGLYEQYF.

V is TRBV21-1 and J is TRBJ2-1; the table calls TRBD2, which could not be checked here. TRBV21-1 is termed a pseudogene. The length of the CDR3 is 10 residues. The CDR3 nucleotides are TGTGCCAGCGGGGGGAATGAGCAGTTCTTC. It is translated as CASGGNEQFF.

As concerns this clone: Other DNA sequences in the sample encode the same CDR3. The gene calls are TRBV27 and TRBJ2-1; no clear D. Germline CDR1 and CDR2: MNHEY and SMNVEV (reference sequence). This CDR3 spans 13 amino acids. The V end was cut by 0 bases, the J end by 6 bases, with 6 bases between. The CDR3: CASSLSVINEQFF. The CDR3 DNA sequence: TGTGCCAGCAGTTTATCGGTGATCAATGAGCAGTTCTTC.

This clone was seen a handful of times. The chain uses TRBV7-9 and TRBJ1-1; 7 bases are shared with TRBD1. This CDR3 is 15 amino acids long. Germline assignment: CDR1 SEHNR and CDR2 FQNEAQ (reference sequence). J gave up 5 bases and V 5 bases, and 11 bases lay outside the gene matches. CDR3 coding DNA: TGTGCCAGCAGCACCCGACAGGGTAAGGGGACTGAAGCTTTCTTT. It translates to CASSTRQGKGTEAFF. Filled out from reference TRBV7-9 and TRBJ1-1, the complete variable domain reads DTGVSQNPRHKITKRGQNVTFRCDPISEHNRLYWYRQTLGQGPEFLTYFQNEAQLEKSRLLSDRFSAERPKGSFSTLEIQRTEQGDSAMYLCASSTRQGKGTEAFFGQGTRLTVV.

In DNA form, the CDR3 reads TGTGCCAGCAGTGAAGGGCTGACGAACACTGAAGCTTTCTTT. It encodes CASSEGLTNTEAFF. The chain links TRBV6-1 to TRBJ1-1; no firm D call. The CDR3 covers 14 residues. The V end lost 1 base, the J end lost 1 base, and 7 bases lay between the germline ends. CDR1 MNHNS and CDR2 SASEGT come from the germline V gene.

The J gene is TRBJ2-2, the V gene TRBV27, with 9 bases lining up with TRBD1. Trimming at V came to 1 base and at J to 5 bases, leaving 8 bases not matched to a gene. The CDR3 covers 17 residues. The germline gives CDR1 MNHEY, CDR2 SMNVEV (reference sequence). CDR3 protein: CASSLLRTGVPTGELFF. For the CDR3, the DNA is TGTGCCAGCAGTTTATTACGGACAGGGGTCCCTACCGGGGAGCTGTTTTTT.

Regarding this clone: At the DNA level, this CDR3 is encoded by other sequences in the same sample as well. The J gene is TRBJ1-2, the V gene TRBV9, with 7 positions matching TRBD1. V gave up 2 bases and J gave up 6 bases; unmatched junction bases: 13. Looked up from germline, CDR1 is SGDLS and CDR2 is YYNGEE. The CDR3 runs 16 residues. The CDR3 spells CASSVQVTGAVDGYTF. Here the CDR3 DNA reads TGTGCCAGCAGCGTGCAAGTAACAGGGGCAGTCGATGGCTACACCTTC.